This T cell receptor beta chain was captured by sequencing in a study of T cells in Graves' hyperthyroidism and ophthalmopathy. Overall study results and limits: Most clonotypes expanded in the thyroid (above 0.001) were also present in blood.

Amplification yielded TCR beta CDR3 regions, with RNA transcripts as the source. When the TCR CDR3 underwent first-round RT-PCR, the HTBI primer set was used. TCRdb recomputed calls from the multiplex PCR reads with MiXCR, one row per CDR3 protein. The profile covers around 250,000 distinct CDR3 sequences, with about 25% appearing a single time and roughly a third taken by the ten largest. Losses at the gene ends were 3 bases for V and 3 bases for J; bases not matched to a gene: 4. There are 16 residues in the CDR3. Per germline, CDR1 LNHNV and CDR2 YYDKDF (reference sequence). This clonotype has just a few counts. Its antigen remains unidentified. Diagnosis relied on clinical symptoms, serum thyroxine and TRAb, thyroid ultrasound and orbital computed tomography.

The TCR was taken from a woman aged 40 to 50 with Graves' ophthalmopathy. Sequencing input: blood. This chain joins TRBV15 and TRBJ2-6; 8 positions agree with TRBD1. The CDR3 nucleotides read TGTGCCACCAGCAGGGAACAGGGGGGTGGGGCCAACGTCCTGACTTTC. This sequence encodes CATSREQGGGANVLTF.